This TCR beta chain was observed in a study of early T cells in non-severe SARS-CoV-2 infection. TCRdb reanalysed the 5' RACE reads using MiXCR and keeps one entry per CDR3 protein. The data contain 60,000 or so distinct CDR3 sequences, around 13% of them singletons. The V and J ends lost 10 bases and 6 bases, in that order; junction bases with no gene match: 13. Germline CDR1 reads LNHDA; CDR2 reads SQIVND (reference sequence). CDR3 size: 14 residues. This clonotype appeared many times. Sequenced sample: whole blood. This clonotype was obtained from an adult who was a healthcare worker with PCR-confirmed SARS-CoV-2 infection or an uninfected control (not recorded which). The V gene is TRBV19, the J gene TRBJ2-7; 9 bases are a match to TRBD1. CDR3 sequence reads: CATKGAQTGGEQYF. The CDR3 DNA sequence: TGTGCCACCAAGGGAGCCCAGACAGGGGGCGAGCAGTACTTC.